A selection of T cell receptor beta chains follows, all from one sample in a study of cytomegalovirus exposure and HLA in healthy donors. Profiling relied on immunoSEQ multiplex PCR, and the TCRdb table lists in-frame clones only, not all of them. The sample has 180,000 or so clones, 76% seen once; the top ten hold around 2.3%. The sequenced material came from PBMCs. Receptors originate from a woman in her twenties or thirties in good health and CMV-seropositive. CDR3s include the opening cysteine and the closing phenylalanine or tryptophan. The order of the fields is D gene, V gene, J gene, clone size, CDR3 DNA, CDR3 protein. A D gene is named only where the DNA matches it firmly. For some rows the clone size is stated as once, few or many, or as a class when expanded; others skip it.

D gene: TRBD2; V gene: TRBV2; J gene: TRBJ2-1; clone size: -; CDR3 DNA: TGTGCCAGCAGTGAATATAGCGGGGCGAGCTCCTACAATGAGCAGTTCTTC; CDR3 protein: CASSEYSGASSYNEQFF
D gene: TRBD1; V gene: TRBV6-5; J gene: TRBJ1-2; clone size: few; CDR3 DNA: TGTGCCAGCAGACCGACAGGGAGCTATGGCTACACCTTC; CDR3 protein: CASRPTGSYGYTF
D gene: TRBD2; V gene: TRBV27; J gene: TRBJ2-5; clone size: -; CDR3 DNA: TGTGCCAGCAGTGAGGACCTAGCGGCCCAAAGGACCCAGTACTTC; CDR3 protein: CASSEDLAAQRTQYF
D gene: -; V gene: TRBV11-2; J gene: TRBJ1-3; clone size: -; CDR3 DNA: TGTGCCAGCAGCCAGAACATCGGGCCAACGGCAGGGTCAAGGAACACCATATATTTT; CDR3 protein: CASSQNIGPTAGSRNTIYF
D gene: TRBD1; V gene: TRBV6-1; J gene: TRBJ2-7; clone size: -; CDR3 DNA: TGTGCCAGCAGTGTTGCCGGGACAGGGGTGGGTGAGCAGTACTTC; CDR3 protein: CASSVAGTGVGEQYF
D gene: -; V gene: TRBV2; J gene: TRBJ2-5; clone size: -; CDR3 DNA: TGTGCCAGCATTGCACACAGGGAGGGGGAGACCCAGTACTTC; CDR3 protein: CASIAHREGETQYF
D gene: -; V gene: TRBV7-2; J gene: TRBJ2-5; clone size: -; CDR3 DNA: TGTGCCAGCAGCTCCTTTAGGAGGCCTCTCGAGAGGGAGACCCAGTACTTC; CDR3 protein: CASSSFRRPLERETQYF
D gene: -; V gene: TRBV6-1; J gene: TRBJ2-7; clone size: -; CDR3 DNA: TGTGCCAGCAGTGTTTACAGGATCTACGAGCAGTACTTC; CDR3 protein: CASSVYRIYEQYF
D gene: -; V gene: TRBV11-3; J gene: TRBJ1-1; clone size: -; CDR3 DNA: TGTGCCAGCAGCTTGTCAGTGAACACTGAAGCTTTCTTT; CDR3 protein: CASSLSVNTEAFF
D gene: -; V gene: TRBV6-6; J gene: TRBJ2-3; clone size: -; CDR3 DNA: TGTGCCAGCGAAGGAGGGACCACAGATACGCAGTATTTT; CDR3 protein: CASEGGTTDTQYF
D gene: -; V gene: TRBV18; J gene: TRBJ1-1; clone size: -; CDR3 DNA: TGTGCCAGCTCAACATACAGGGAAAGCACTGAAGCTTTCTTT; CDR3 protein: CASSTYRESTEAFF
D gene: TRBD2; V gene: TRBV7-8; J gene: TRBJ2-3; clone size: -; CDR3 DNA: TGTGCCAGCAGCTTCGGGGGGGCCTTGAGCACAGATACGCAGTATTTT; CDR3 protein: CASSFGGALSTDTQYF
D gene: TRBD1; V gene: TRBV7-9; J gene: TRBJ1-1; clone size: -; CDR3 DNA: TGTGCCAGCAGCTTAGCGCCGGCAGGGGGATATACTGAAGCTTTCTTT; CDR3 protein: CASSLAPAGGYTEAFF
D gene: TRBD1; V gene: TRBV28; J gene: TRBJ1-4; clone size: -; CDR3 DNA: TGTGCCAGCAGAGATACAGGGGCTAGGAGTGAAAAACTGTTTTTT; CDR3 protein: CASRDTGARSEKLFF
D gene: TRBD2; V gene: TRBV7-9; J gene: TRBJ2-3; clone size: -; CDR3 DNA: TGTTCCAGCAGCTTAATGGCTAGCGGATGGACAGATACGCAGTATTTT; CDR3 protein: CSSSLMASGWTDTQYF
D gene: -; V gene: TRBV6-1; J gene: TRBJ1-4; clone size: -; CDR3 DNA: TGTGCCAGCACCGAAGGCTGGGGCGCTAATGAAAAACTGTTTTTT; CDR3 protein: CASTEGWGANEKLFF
D gene: -; V gene: TRBV7-2; J gene: TRBJ2-1; clone size: -; CDR3 DNA: TGTGCCAGCAGCTCAAACAGGGCCAATGAGCAGTTCTTC; CDR3 protein: CASSSNRANEQFF
D gene: TRBD1; V gene: TRBV30; J gene: TRBJ1-5; clone size: few; CDR3 DNA: TGTGCCTGGAGTGCCACAGGGGGCGGTCAGCCCCAGCATTTT; CDR3 protein: CAWSATGGGQPQHF
D gene: -; V gene: TRBV15; J gene: TRBJ1-5; clone size: once; CDR3 DNA: TGTGCCACCAGCACAGTTACGAGCAATCAGCCCCAGCATTTT; CDR3 protein: CATSTVTSNQPQHF
D gene: -; V gene: TRBV4-1; J gene: TRBJ1-5; clone size: -; CDR3 DNA: TGCGCCAGCAGCCCCGAGGTAATTCAGAAATATAGCAATCAGCCCCAGCATTTT; CDR3 protein: CASSPEVIQKYSNQPQHF
D gene: TRBD1; V gene: TRBV6-1; J gene: TRBJ1-1; clone size: few; CDR3 DNA: TGTGCCGAAAAGGGACAGGGGAGCACTGAAGCTTTCTTT; CDR3 protein: CAEKGQGSTEAFF
D gene: TRBD1; V gene: TRBV2; J gene: TRBJ1-5; clone size: -; CDR3 DNA: TGTGCCAGCAGTTTCGACAGGGCTCTCGGTCAGCCCCAGCATTTT; CDR3 protein: CASSFDRALGQPQHF
D gene: TRBD1; V gene: TRBV6-4; J gene: TRBJ2-3; clone size: -; CDR3 DNA: TGTGCCAGCAGTGACCGAGGGACAGGAAGAACAGATACGCAGTATTTT; CDR3 protein: CASSDRGTGRTDTQYF
D gene: TRBD2; V gene: TRBV4-3; J gene: TRBJ2-1; clone size: -; CDR3 DNA: TGCGCCAGCAGCCAAGATCTGAGCGGGGATTCCTACAATGAGCAGTTCTTC; CDR3 protein: CASSQDLSGDSYNEQFF